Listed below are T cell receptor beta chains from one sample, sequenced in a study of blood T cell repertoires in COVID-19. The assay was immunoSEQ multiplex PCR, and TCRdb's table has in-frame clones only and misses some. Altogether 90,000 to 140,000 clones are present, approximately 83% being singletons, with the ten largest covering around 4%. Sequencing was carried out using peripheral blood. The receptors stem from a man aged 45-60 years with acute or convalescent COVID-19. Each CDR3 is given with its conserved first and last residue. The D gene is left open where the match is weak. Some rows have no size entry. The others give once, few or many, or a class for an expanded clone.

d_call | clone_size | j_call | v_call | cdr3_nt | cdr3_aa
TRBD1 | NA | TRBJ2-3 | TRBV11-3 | TGTGCCAGCAGCAGAGGGACAGCGAGCACAGATACGCAGTATTTT | CASSRGTASTDTQYF
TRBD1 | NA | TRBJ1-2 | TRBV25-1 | TGTGCCAGCAGTGGCCACGAGCTACAGGGGGCGGCTCAAGGCTACACCTTC | CASSGHELQGAAQGYTF
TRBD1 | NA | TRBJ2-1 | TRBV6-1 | TGTGCCAGCAGTGATGGACGTACCCGGACAGGGCCGCAGTTCTTC | CASSDGRTRTGPQFF
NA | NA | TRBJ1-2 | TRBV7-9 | TGTGCCAGCAGCCTCGGGACAAAGGCTGGCTACACCTTC | CASSLGTKAGYTF
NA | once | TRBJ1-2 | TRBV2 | TGTGCCAGCAGTGTGGAGGACGGATCCTATGGCTACACCTTC | CASSVEDGSYGYTF
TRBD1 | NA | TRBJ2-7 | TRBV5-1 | TGCGCCAGCAGCTTGTGGGGACAGGGCTACGAGCAGTACTTC | CASSLWGQGYEQYF
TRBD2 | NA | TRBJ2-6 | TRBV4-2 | TGTGCCGCGTCACTAGCGGGAGAATCTGGGGCCAACGTCCTGACTTTC | CAASLAGESGANVLTF
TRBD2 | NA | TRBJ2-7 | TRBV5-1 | TGCGCCAGCAGCTTGGGAGCGGGAGGGCCAGGCGAGCAGTACTTC | CASSLGAGGPGEQYF
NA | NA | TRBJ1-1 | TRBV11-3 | TGTGCCAGCAGCCAATGGGACAAAAACACTGAAGCTTTCTTT | CASSQWDKNTEAFF
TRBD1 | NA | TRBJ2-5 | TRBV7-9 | TGTGCCAGCAGCTTACAGGCCAAACAGGGGTTAAAGACCCAGTACTTC | CASSLQAKQGLKTQYF
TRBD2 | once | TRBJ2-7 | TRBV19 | TGTGCCAGGATCGGGACTACCAAATCTTACGAGCAGTACTTC | CARIGTTKSYEQYF
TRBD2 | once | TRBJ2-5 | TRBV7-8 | TGTGCCAGCACCCCCTATGGCGGGGGGCTCCAAGAGACCCAGTACTTC | CASTPYGGGLQETQYF
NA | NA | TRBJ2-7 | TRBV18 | TGTGCCAGCTCACAAAACAGCCCTTCCTACGAGCAGTACTTC | CASSQNSPSYEQYF
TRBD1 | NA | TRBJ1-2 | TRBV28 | TGTGCCAGCTTAAGGACAGGGATAGTGAGTGACTATGGCTACACCTTC | CASLRTGIVSDYGYTF
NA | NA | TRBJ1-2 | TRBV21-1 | TGTGCCAGCAGCAAAGTCGGGGACCTCTTAGCGGATGGCTACACCTTC | CASSKVGDLLADGYTF
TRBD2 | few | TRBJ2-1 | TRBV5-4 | TGTGCCAGCACCATGGGACTAGCGCAGAGCTCCTACAATGAGCAGTTCTTC | CASTMGLAQSSYNEQFF